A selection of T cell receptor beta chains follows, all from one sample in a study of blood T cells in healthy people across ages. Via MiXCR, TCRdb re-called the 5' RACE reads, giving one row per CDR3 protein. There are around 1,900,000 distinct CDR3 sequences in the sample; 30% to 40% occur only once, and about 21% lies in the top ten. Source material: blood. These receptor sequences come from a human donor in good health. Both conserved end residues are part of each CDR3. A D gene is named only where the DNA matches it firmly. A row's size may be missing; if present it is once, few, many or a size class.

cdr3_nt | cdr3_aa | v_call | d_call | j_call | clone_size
TGTGCCAGCAGCTCCCCGACAGGGGGGAGAATTTACGAGCAGTACTTC | CASSSPTGGRIYEQYF | TRBV7-2 | TRBD1 | TRBJ2-7 | few
TGCGCCAGCAGCTTGGGCGGACAACCAGATACGCGGTATTTT | CASSLGGQPDTRYF | TRBV5-1 | NA | TRBJ2-3 | once
TGTGCCATACAAATCCAAGAGACCCAGTACTTC | CAIQIQETQYF | TRBV11-1 | NA | TRBJ2-5 | NA
TGTGCCAGCAGCTTCGAGGGCAGGGCGGCCTACGAGCAGTACTTC | CASSFEGRAAYEQYF | TRBV7-8 | NA | TRBJ2-7 | NA
TGTGCCAGCAGCACCGGACCGGGACAGTCTTATGGCTACACCTTC | CASSTGPGQSYGYTF | TRBV7-2 | TRBD1 | TRBJ1-2 | NA
TGTGCCAGCAGCTTTCTCGCGGGGGGGCCCTACGAGCAGTACTTC | CASSFLAGGPYEQYF | TRBV7-2 | TRBD2 | TRBJ2-7 | NA
TGTGCCAGCAGCTCCTCCGGGACAGGGAACTATGGCTACACCTTC | CASSSSGTGNYGYTF | TRBV7-2 | TRBD1 | TRBJ1-2 | few
TGTGCCGGCAGCGTAGACAGCGGACCCTACGAGCAGTACTTC | CAGSVDSGPYEQYF | TRBV9 | NA | TRBJ2-7 | NA
TGTGCCAGCAGCTTAGGGGGTCTACCCCAGCATTTT | CASSLGGLPQHF | TRBV7-2 | NA | TRBJ1-5 | few
TGTGCCAGCAGCGTAGATCTAGCGGACAATGAGCAGTTCTTC | CASSVDLADNEQFF | TRBV9 | TRBD2 | TRBJ2-1 | NA
TGTGCCAGCAGTTTGAGACGGCTGTATGGCTACACCTTC | CASSLRRLYGYTF | TRBV12-3/TRBV12-4 | NA | TRBJ1-2 | NA
TGTGCCAGCAGCTTGACTTTCAGATACACTGAAGCTTTCTTT | CASSLTFRYTEAFF | TRBV7-2 | NA | TRBJ1-1 | NA
TGTGCCAGCAGCGACCCCGGTCGGGAGAACGCTGAAGCTTTCTTT | CASSDPGRENAEAFF | TRBV2 | NA | TRBJ1-1 | NA
TGTGCCAGCAGCGATTACAGGGGGCGCCCGCATGGCTACACCTTC | CASSDYRGRPHGYTF | TRBV6-2/TRBV6-3 | TRBD1 | TRBJ1-2 | many
TGTGCCAGCAGCCGGGGGGCTTCGCTGGAGACCCAGTACTTC | CASSRGASLETQYF | TRBV11-1 | NA | TRBJ2-5 | once
TGTGCCAGCAGATCGTATCTAGCGGCCAAAAACATTCAGTACTTC | CASRSYLAAKNIQYF | TRBV7-9 | NA | TRBJ2-4 | few
TGTGCCAGCAGCGTAGGGACAGGGGGTGATGGCTACACCTTC | CASSVGTGGDGYTF | TRBV9 | TRBD1 | TRBJ1-2 | NA
TGTGCCAGCAGCCGTACTTTGACAGGGACCTACGAGCAGTACTTC | CASSRTLTGTYEQYF | TRBV5-1 | TRBD1 | TRBJ2-7 | few
TGCGCCAGCAGCCCATACACCGGGACTAGGGGGTGGGGTGAGCAGTTCTTC | CASSPYTGTRGWGEQFF | TRBV4-3 | TRBD2 | TRBJ2-1 | few
TGTGCCAGCAGCTTGTTTCCGGGGACCTCCTACGAGCAGTACTTC | CASSLFPGTSYEQYF | TRBV5-4 | NA | TRBJ2-7 | NA
TGTGCCAGCAGCTTAGATGGGCAGGGGGAAGATACGCAGTATTTT | CASSLDGQGEDTQYF | TRBV11-3 | TRBD1 | TRBJ2-3 | NA
TGTGCCAGCAGCTTATTAGGCGGTTCTACGAACACTGAAGCTTTCTTT | CASSLLGGSTNTEAFF | TRBV7-2 | NA | TRBJ1-1 | NA
TGTGCCAGCAGCCCAGGGCCTTCTTACTCCTACGAGCAGTACTTC | CASSPGPSYSYEQYF | TRBV12-3/TRBV12-4 | NA | TRBJ2-7 | NA
TGCGCCAGCAGCTTGTCAGAATTCAACTATGGCTACACCTTC | CASSLSEFNYGYTF | TRBV5-1 | NA | TRBJ1-2 | NA
TGTGCCAGCAGCCAAGGAGACCCGAGGGCCAACGTCCTGACTTTC | CASSQGDPRANVLTF | TRBV14 | NA | TRBJ2-6 | NA
TGCAGCGTTGGGACGTCAAGACAGGAGTACTTC | CSVGTSRQEYF | TRBV29-1 | NA | TRBJ2-7 | few
TGTGCTAGCAGCTTAGGGTCCCGTGGGGTTGGAGAGACCCAGTACTTC | CASSLGSRGVGETQYF | TRBV7-7 | NA | TRBJ2-5 | NA
TGTGCCAGCAGCTCATACACGGAGAGCACAGATACGCAGTATTTT | CASSSYTESTDTQYF | TRBV7-2 | NA | TRBJ2-3 | NA
TGCGCCAGCAACTTGGCCTCTCTAGCGGTCTCAGATACGCAGTATTTT | CASNLASLAVSDTQYF | TRBV5-1 | TRBD2 | TRBJ2-3 | once
TGCAGCGTTGGGAAGGAGAACTATGGCTACACCTTC | CSVGKENYGYTF | TRBV29-1 | NA | TRBJ1-2 | NA
TGTGCCAGCAGCTTGAGTGGGGGCCAAGAGACCCAGTACTTC | CASSLSGGQETQYF | TRBV7-3 | NA | TRBJ2-5 | many
TGCAGTGCAAATAACCCCCAGGGGGCGGATGAGCAGTTCTTC | CSANNPQGADEQFF | TRBV20-1 | TRBD1 | TRBJ2-1 | NA
TGTGCCAGCTCACGTGAGACGGACACTGAAGCTTTCTTT | CASSRETDTEAFF | TRBV6-4 | NA | TRBJ1-1 | few
TGTGCCAGCAGTGGCCCGCAGACTAACTATGGCTACACCTTC | CASSGPQTNYGYTF | TRBV6-1 | NA | TRBJ1-2 | few
TGTGCCAGCAGCTTGGGACGGGGTAATAATTCACCCCTCCACTTT | CASSLGRGNNSPLHF | TRBV7-6 | NA | TRBJ1-6 | few
TGTGCCAGCAGCAATCGGAACAGGGGATCTAACTATGGCTACACCTTC | CASSNRNRGSNYGYTF | TRBV21-1 | NA | TRBJ1-2 | NA